This T cell receptor (beta chain) is from a study of T-cell reconstitution after alpha-beta-depleted transplantation in children. Unique molecular identifiers were built into the TCRbeta library. A single record per CDR3 protein comes from TCRdb applying MiXCR to the PCR reads. The sample holds fewer than 550,000 distinct CDR3 sequences, 10% to 12% seen once. CDR1 is DFQATT, CDR2 SNEGSKA, per germline (reference sequence). V lost 5 bases and J lost 1; bases outside the gene matches: 7. The CDR3 runs 15 residues. A single count supports this clonotype. This TCR came from a female patient aged 2-15 years who had a stem cell transplant for aplastic anemia, so the T cells may come from the graft donor. The sequenced sample was PBMCs, mostly from graft donor cells, obtained 180 days after TCRalphabeta/CD19-depleted stem cell transplant. The chain has TRBV20-1 and TRBJ2-2; 7 positions agree with TRBD1. This CDR3 reads CSAAEGQRNTGELFF. DNA for the CDR3: TGCAGTGCTGCTGAGGGACAGAGGAACACCGGGGAGCTGTTTTTT.